The 24 T cell receptor beta chains listed next were all sequenced from one sample in a study of regulatory T cells in long-lasting Graves disease. Stated time point: newly diagnosed GD, antithyroid drugs for less than 3 months. PBMCs provided the RNA from which the TCR library was made. Libraries of TCR beta came from iRepertoire HTBI primers plus Arm-PCR of CDR3 regions. TCRdb analysed the multiplex PCR reads with MiXCR anew, one entry per CDR3 protein. This table holds 450,000 to 500,000 distinct CDR3 sequences, about 17% found once. These same records also appear under a second study, on T cells in Graves' hyperthyroidism and ophthalmopathy.

Sequenced material: peripheral blood mononuclear cells (PBMCs), taken at new diagnosis, from a patient treated with antithyroid drugs. These receptors were collected from a man aged 40-49 years with Graves disease.

The rearrangement links TRBV18 to TRBJ1-4, with D tentatively TRBD1 (5 bases). V lost 4 bases to trimming and J lost 6 bases, with 12 bases between them. CDR3 length: 14 amino acids. Germline loops: CDR1 KGHSH, CDR2 LQKENI. The CDR3 here is CASSQGQGDEKLFF. CDR3 nucleotide sequence: TGTGCCAGCTCACAGGGGCAGGGTGATGAAAAACTGTTTTTT.

The table lists this clonotype with many counts. Mismatch with germline at one junction end may stem from a read error. The J gene is TRBJ2-7, the V gene TRBV5-1; 9 bases match TRBD2. The CDR3 runs to 14 residues. From germline, CDR1 is SGHRS and CDR2 YFSETQ. The CDR3 nucleotides are TGTGCCAGCAGTCTAGCGGGGCTGACCTACGAGCAGTACTTC. Amino acids: CASSLAGLTYEQYF.

This clonotype was seen at least ten times. The CDR3: CASGLAGGREQYF. CDR3 nucleotides: TGCGCCAGCGGGTTAGCGGGAGGGCGCGAGCAGTACTTC. This chain links TRBV5-1 with TRBJ2-7; 11 bases are a match to TRBD2. The CDR3 has 13 residues. Germline CDR1 is SGHRS and CDR2 is YFSETQ. J gave up 6 bases and V 7 bases, and 6 bases lay outside the gene matches.

The gene calls are TRBV29-1 and TRBJ2-4, with unresolved D. CDR1 is SQVTM, CDR2 ANQGSEA, per germline. Trimming took 5 bases from V and 0 from J, leaving 14 bases between them. The CDR3 contains 15 residues. CDR3 bases: TGCAGCGTTCGTGAAGTCGTGGGAGCCAAAAACATTCAGTACTTC. It is translated as CSVREVVGAKNIQYF.

In this sample, this clonotype turned up many times. The CDR3 DNA follows: TGTGCCAGCAGCCCCCGGGACACAGATACGCAGTATTTT. Translation gives CASSPRDTDTQYF. The V call is TRBV7-9, the J call TRBJ2-3; D might be TRBD2 (5 bases). There are 13 residues in the CDR3. CDR1 SEHNR and CDR2 FQNEAQ come from the germline V gene (reference sequence). V gave up 5 bases and J gave up 2 bases, with 8 bases separating them.

The chain recombines TRBV5-6 with TRBJ2-2, with TRBD1 matching 7 bases. This CDR3 spans 15 amino acids. CDR1 and CDR2 (germline): SGHDT, YYEEEE. V lost 0 bases, J lost 5 bases, and 4 bases stayed unmatched. CDR3 nucleotides: TGTGCCAGCAGCTTGGAGCAGGGGGTTACCGGGGAGCTGTTTTTT. Residues: CASSLEQGVTGELFF.

This clonotype was found many times. This chain uses TRBV5-1 with TRBJ2-2, with D hard to call. The V gene lost 2 bases and the J gene lost 6 bases, with 17 bases spanning the gap. Germline V CDR1 and CDR2: SGHRS, YFSETQ. The CDR3 has 16 residues. CDR3 sequence: CASSLDSSGASGELFF. Here the CDR3 DNA reads TGCGCCAGCAGCTTAGATTCGAGTGGAGCATCCGGGGAGCTGTTTTTT.

Remarks on this clonotype: The junction and the germline gene differ at one end; a read error may be behind it. The gene calls are TRBV20-1 and TRBJ2-5; D perhaps matches TRBD1 (6 bases). This CDR3 spans 12 amino acids. Germline V CDR1 and CDR2: DFQATT, SNEGSKA (reference sequence). The CDR3 sequence is CSALKGERWQEF. The CDR3 DNA is TGCAGTGCTCTGAAGGGGGAAAGGTGGCAGGAGTTC.

This clonotype was seen ten or more times. The DNA of the CDR3 is TGTGCCAGCAGCACATACATGAACACTGAAGCTTTCTTT. Encoded protein: CASSTYMNTEAFF. V and J are TRBV2 and TRBJ1-1; no clear D. In germline, CDR1 is SNHLY, CDR2 FYNNEI. The CDR3 runs 13 residues. The V end was cut by 6 bases, the J end by 0 bases, with 8 bases between.

This clonotype turned up a few times. The genes are TRBV6-1 and TRBJ2-7, with D possibly being TRBD2 (5 bases). The CDR3 contains 14 residues. V gave up 5 bases and J gave up 4 bases, with 15 bases separating them. CDR1 and CDR2 (germline): MNHNS, SASEGT. The CDR3 nucleotides are TGTGCCAGCAGTACCGACTCGCGGAGGTACGAGCAGTACTTC. Protein product: CASSTDSRRYEQYF.

This chain links TRBV28 with TRBJ2-3; D unclear. The germline CDR1 and CDR2 sequences are MDHEN and SYDVKM. V was clipped by 8 bases and J by 2 bases, with 11 bases between them. The CDR3 loop spans 13 amino acids. CDR3 in DNA: TGTGCCAGCCCCAGCAGGACCACAGATACGCAGTATTTT. This sequence encodes CASPSRTTDTQYF.

This clonotype appeared many times. The V and J genes are TRBV16 and TRBJ2-1, with TRBD1 identical over 8 bases. CDR3 length: 16 residues. In germline, CDR1 is KGHSY, CDR2 FQNENV. Trimming cost V 0 bases and J 5 bases; bases outside gene matches: 6. CDR3 nucleotides: TGTGCCAGCAGCCAATCGGTCAGGGGGCCTGACAATGAGCAGTTCTTC. This gives the protein CASSQSVRGPDNEQFF.

With respect to this clonotype: A much larger clone is a single base away; this may be a read error. The chain combines TRBV5-1 with TRBJ1-5, with D possibly matching TRBD1 (5 bases). This CDR3 comprises 15 residues. Germline V gene lookup returns CDR1 SGHRS and CDR2 YFSETQ. Trimming shortened V by 6 bases and J by 5 bases, and 18 bases separated the two germline ends. The CDR3 sequence: CASTDKGSRYQPQHF. DNA for the CDR3: TGCGCCAGCACGGACAAGGGAAGTAGGTATCAGCCCCAGCATTTT.

This clonotype was picked up a small number of times. The chain uses TRBV12-5 and TRBJ1-2, with D hard to call. Deletions cut 6 bases from V and 3 bases from J, with 5 bases between. Germline V gives CDR1 LGHNT, CDR2 FRNRAP. The CDR3 extends over 11 amino acids. In DNA form, the CDR3 reads TGTGCTAGTGGGCTATACTATGGCTACACCTTC. Translating it yields CASGLYYGYTF.

Many counts were recorded for this clonotype. The gene calls are TRBV24-1 and TRBJ2-3; 7 nucleotides match TRBD1. This CDR3 contains 17 residues. Germline V CDR1 and CDR2: KGHDR, SFDVKD. V dropped 2 bases and J dropped 3; count of bases not matched to a gene: 10. The CDR3 reads CATSDSKTGWVTDTQYF. Here the CDR3 DNA reads TGTGCCACCAGTGATTCGAAGACAGGGTGGGTTACAGATACGCAGTATTTT.

This clonotype was found many times. The genes are TRBV29-1 and TRBJ2-5, with 7 bases fitting TRBD1. CDR1 and CDR2 from the germline V gene are SQVTM and ANQGSEA. V shed 8 bases and J 4 bases; nucleotides not matched to a gene: 4. The CDR3 sequence is 11 residues long. The DNA for the CDR3 is TGCAGCCTAAGACAGGGAGAGACCCAGTACTTC. Its translation: CSLRQGETQYF.

Note on this clonotype: This may be a read error, as it is one base from a much larger clone. This chain uses TRBV28 with TRBJ2-7; TRBD1 agrees at 10 bases. This CDR3 has 15 amino acids. V gave up 5 bases and J gave up 4 bases; unmatched junction bases: 8. The germline CDR1 and CDR2 sequences are MDHEN and SYDVKM. The CDR3 protein is CASSAWTGGQYEQYF. The DNA of the CDR3 is TGTGCCAGCAGTGCTTGGACAGGGGGTCAATACGAGCAGTACTTC.

This clonotype was counted many times. The CDR3 nucleotides are TGTGCCAGCACCTTTGGACTAGCGGGCCTCGGTGAGCAGTTCTTC. As protein: CASTFGLAGLGEQFF. The rearrangement uses TRBV12-3 or TRBV12-4 and TRBJ2-1; 11 bases align to TRBD2. The CDR3 is made up of 15 amino acids. With 7 bases clipped from V and 9 bases from J, the junction kept 11 bases outside the gene matches.

This chain uses TRBV7-3 with TRBJ2-7, with D maybe TRBD1 (6 bases). Looked up from germline, CDR1 is SGHTA and CDR2 is FQGTGA. The CDR3 loop spans 14 amino acids. The ends were cut back, 8 bases at V and 3 bases at J, with 17 bases in the middle. The CDR3 loop reads CASWDKGLGYEQYF. CDR3 sequence (DNA): TGTGCCAGCTGGGACAAGGGATTAGGCTACGAGCAGTACTTC.

This clonotype was picked up many times. The chain combines TRBV15 with TRBJ2-1, with 7 nucleotides matching TRBD2. Unmatched junction bases numbered 5, after V lost 1 base and J lost 5 bases. The CDR3 length is 15 residues. Per germline, CDR1 LNHNV and CDR2 YYDKDF (reference sequence). The CDR3 DNA follows: TGTGCCACCAGCAGAGGGGCTAGCGGTAACAATGAGCAGTTCTTC. It codes for CATSRGASGNNEQFF.

This clonotype came up many times. The chain uses TRBV12-3 or TRBV12-4 and TRBJ1-4; D is ambiguous. The CDR3 runs to 13 residues. V gave up 6 bases and J gave up 10 bases, with 15 bases separating them. The CDR3 reads CASRVGPVGKLFF. In nucleotides, the CDR3 is TGTGCCAGCAGAGTCGGGCCGGTCGGAAAACTGTTTTTT.

This clonotype was recorded at least ten times. The CDR3 DNA follows: TGCAGTGCTAGAGGGGACACCTACGAGCAGTACTTC. Translated: CSARGDTYEQYF. The chain is built from TRBV20-1 and TRBJ2-7; the D gene is possibly TRBD1 (6 bases). Germline lookup yields CDR1 DFQATT and CDR2 SNEGSKA (reference sequence). Deletions cut 1 base from V and 2 bases from J, with 6 bases between. This CDR3 region has 12 residues.

The J gene is TRBJ2-4, the V gene TRBV2, with D tentatively TRBD1 (6 bases). The germline V gene has CDR1 SNHLY and CDR2 FYNNEI. V dropped 5 bases and J dropped 7 bases, with 9 bases sitting between them. CDR3 length: 12 residues. CDR3: CASSMQGNIQYF. As DNA, the CDR3 is TGTGCCAGCAGTATGCAGGGGAACATTCAGTACTTC.

Many counts were recorded for this clonotype. The chain carries TRBV2 and TRBJ1-3; D is ambiguous. CDR3 length: 16 residues. Germline V gene sequence: CDR1 SNHLY, CDR2 FYNNEI. V was clipped by 7 bases and J by 4 bases, with 20 bases between them. CDR3 DNA sequence: TGTGCCAGCACCCAGAATTTGGGCTCAGCAGGAAACACCATATATTTT. Translating it yields CASTQNLGSAGNTIYF.